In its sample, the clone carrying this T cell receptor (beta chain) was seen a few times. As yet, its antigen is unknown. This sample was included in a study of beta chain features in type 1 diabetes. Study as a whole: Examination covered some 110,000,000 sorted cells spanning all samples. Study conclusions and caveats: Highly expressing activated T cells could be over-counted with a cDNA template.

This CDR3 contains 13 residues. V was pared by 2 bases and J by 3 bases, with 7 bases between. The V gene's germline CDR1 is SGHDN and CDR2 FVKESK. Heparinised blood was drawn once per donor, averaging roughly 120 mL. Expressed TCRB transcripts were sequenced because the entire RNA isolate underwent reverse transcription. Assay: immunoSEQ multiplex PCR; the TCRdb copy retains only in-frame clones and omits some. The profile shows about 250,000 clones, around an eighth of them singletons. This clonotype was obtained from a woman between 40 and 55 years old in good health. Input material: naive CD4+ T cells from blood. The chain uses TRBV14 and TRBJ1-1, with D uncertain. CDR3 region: CASSQSDYTEAFF. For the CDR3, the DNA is TGTGCCAGCAGCCAATCAGATTACACTGAAGCTTTCTTT.